The present TCR beta chain was sequenced within a study of T cells in Graves' hyperthyroidism and ophthalmopathy. V was pared by 11 bases and J by 3 bases, with 3 bases of the junction left unmatched. The CDR3 length is 13 residues. CDR1 SNHLY and CDR2 FYNNEI come from the germline V gene. This clonotype has a handful of counts. The investigators amplified TCR beta CDR3 regions from RNA transcripts. When the TCR CDR3 underwent first-round RT-PCR, the HTBI primer set was used. Via MiXCR, TCRdb re-called the multiplex PCR reads, giving one row per CDR3 protein. The sample lists approximately 500,000 distinct CDR3 sequences, just over 45% occurring once.

The sequenced material came from peripheral blood or thyroid tissue (not recorded which). This sequence originates from a young woman with Graves' hyperthyroidism. This sequence joins TRBV2 and TRBJ2-1, with 11 bases lining up with TRBD2. This CDR3 reads CAGTSGHYNEQFF. In nucleotides, the CDR3 is TGTGCCGGGACTAGCGGTCACTACAATGAGCAGTTCTTC.